The 3 T cell receptor beta chains below come from one sample, sequenced in a study of vaccination effects on CD4 cells after COVID-19. The protocol was immunoSEQ multiplex PCR, while the TCRdb copy is restricted to in-frame clones and leaves out a portion. The data contain roughly 33,000 clones, around 72% of them singletons. Cultured cells yielded isolated CD4+ T cells after around 9 days. Between March and December 2020, the person had a SARS-CoV-2 infection that PCR confirmed. Two doses of either BNT162b2 or mRNA-1273 were given to each participant. For these TCRs, the target antigens are not known. This sample comprised CD4+ T cells from PBMCs cultured without peptide, obtained after COVID-19 vaccination. The receptors come from a human donor who had a prior SARS-CoV-2 infection.

The chain links TRBV9 to TRBJ2-1; the D gene is possibly TRBD2 (5 bases). V was trimmed by 3 bases and J by 9 bases, leaving 7 bases between them. Germline assignment: CDR1 SGDLS and CDR2 YYNGEE. The CDR3 loop spans 11 amino acids. CDR3 nucleotide sequence: TGTGCCAGCAGCGGACGGGGTGAGCAGTTCTTC. Translation gives CASSGRGEQFF.

This clone was seen a single time. The rearrangement links TRBV6-5 to TRBJ1-3; D gene ambiguous. The CDR3 is made up of 16 amino acids. The germline gives CDR1 MNHEY, CDR2 SVGAGI. The V gene lost 0 bases and the J gene lost 0 bases, with 9 bases spanning the gap. For the CDR3, the DNA is TGTGCCAGCAGTTACTCAGCAGGTTTCTCTGGAAACACCATATATTTT. Amino acids: CASSYSAGFSGNTIYF.

The chain carries TRBV9 and TRBJ1-1; D might be TRBD1 (6 bases). Trimming took off 0 bases at V and 1 base at J, with 13 bases between the two ends. The length of the CDR3 is 16 residues. CDR1 SGDLS and CDR2 YYNGEE come from the germline V gene. The CDR3 nucleotides read TGTGCCAGCAGCGTAGGGCAGGGGCCGGGGAACACTGAAGCTTTCTTT. It is translated as CASSVGQGPGNTEAFF. The full variable domain, its missing parts supplied by reference TRBV9 and TRBJ1-1, is DSGVTQTPKHLITATGQRVTLRCSPRSGDLSVYWYQQSLDQGLQFLIQYYNGEERAKGNILERFSAQQFPDLHSELNLSSLELGDSALYFCASSVGQGPGNTEAFFGQGTRLTVV.